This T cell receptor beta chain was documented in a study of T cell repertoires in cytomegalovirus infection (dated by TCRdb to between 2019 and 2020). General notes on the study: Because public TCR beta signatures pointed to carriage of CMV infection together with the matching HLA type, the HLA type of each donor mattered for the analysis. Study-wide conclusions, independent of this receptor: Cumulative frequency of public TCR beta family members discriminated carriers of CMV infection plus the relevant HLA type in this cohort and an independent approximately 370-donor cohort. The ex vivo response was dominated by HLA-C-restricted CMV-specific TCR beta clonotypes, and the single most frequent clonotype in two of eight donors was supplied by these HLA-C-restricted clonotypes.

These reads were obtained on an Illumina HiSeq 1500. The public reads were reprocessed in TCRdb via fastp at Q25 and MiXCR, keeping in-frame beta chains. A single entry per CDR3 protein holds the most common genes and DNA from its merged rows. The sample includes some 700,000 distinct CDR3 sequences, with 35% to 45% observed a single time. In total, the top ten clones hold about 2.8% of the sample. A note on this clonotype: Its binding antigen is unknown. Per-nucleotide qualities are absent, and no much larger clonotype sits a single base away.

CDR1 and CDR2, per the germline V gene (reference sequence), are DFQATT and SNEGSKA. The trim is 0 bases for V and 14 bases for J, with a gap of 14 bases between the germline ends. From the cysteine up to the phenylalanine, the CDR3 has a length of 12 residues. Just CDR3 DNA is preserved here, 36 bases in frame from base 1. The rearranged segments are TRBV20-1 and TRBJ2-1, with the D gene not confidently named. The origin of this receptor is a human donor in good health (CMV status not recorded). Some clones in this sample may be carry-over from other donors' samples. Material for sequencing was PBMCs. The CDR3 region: CSARDFEDDEFF. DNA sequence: TGCAGTGCTAGAGATTTTGAGGACGACGAGTTCTTC.